This section outlines one TCR beta chain sequence together with its context. Clones were read by immunoSEQ multiplex PCR, and TCRdb kept only the in-frame ones, dropping some. The data show more than 400,000 clones, around 90% seen once. The CDR3 spans 15 residues. Per the germline V gene, CDR1 is SGHNT and CDR2 is YYREEE (reference sequence). The V gene lost 4 bases and the J gene lost 2 bases, with 13 bases spanning the gap. Participants were aged about 18 to 100 years, lived in over 20 US areas, and enrolled virtually. Symptom resolution, clearance, or two negative PCRs marked donors in Cohort 3 as recovered. The source of the sample is a study of blood T cell repertoires in COVID-19. Study background: T cells, B-cell-depleted T cells, or PBMCs provided the cDNA or gDNA that served as material.

This clonotype was sampled from a woman between 18 and 29 years old who had recovered from COVID-19. The sample consisted of PBMCs or T cells enriched from blood (not recorded which). V usage is TRBV5-4 and J usage is TRBJ2-1; D might be TRBD1 (6 bases). The CDR3: CASSKPTGTYNEQFF. CDR3 DNA sequence: TGTGCCAGCAGCAAGCCTACAGGGACCTACAATGAGCAGTTCTTC.